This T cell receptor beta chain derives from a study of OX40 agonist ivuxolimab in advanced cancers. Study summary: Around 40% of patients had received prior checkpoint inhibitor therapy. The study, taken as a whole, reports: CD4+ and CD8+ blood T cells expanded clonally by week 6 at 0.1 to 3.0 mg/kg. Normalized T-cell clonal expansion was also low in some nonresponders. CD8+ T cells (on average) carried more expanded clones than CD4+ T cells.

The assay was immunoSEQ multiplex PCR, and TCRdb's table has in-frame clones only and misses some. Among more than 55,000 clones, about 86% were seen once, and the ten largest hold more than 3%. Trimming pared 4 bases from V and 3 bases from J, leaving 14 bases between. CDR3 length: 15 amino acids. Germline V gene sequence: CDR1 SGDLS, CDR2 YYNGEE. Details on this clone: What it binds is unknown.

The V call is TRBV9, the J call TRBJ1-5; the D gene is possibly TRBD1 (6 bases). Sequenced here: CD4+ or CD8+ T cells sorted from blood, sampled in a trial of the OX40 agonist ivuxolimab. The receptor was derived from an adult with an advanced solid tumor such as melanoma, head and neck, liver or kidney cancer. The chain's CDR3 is CASSPTGNPNQPQHF. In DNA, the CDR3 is TGTGCCAGCAGCCCAACAGGGAATCCCAATCAGCCCCAGCATTTT. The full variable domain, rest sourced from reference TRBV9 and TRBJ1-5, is DSGVTQTPKHLITATGQRVTLRCSPRSGDLSVYWYQQSLDQGLQFLIQYYNGEERAKGNILERFSAQQFPDLHSELNLSSLELGDSALYFCASSPTGNPNQPQHFGDGTRLSIL.